What follows are 18 T cell receptor beta chains derived from one specimen sequenced in a study of blood T cell repertoires in COVID-19 (dated by TCRdb to 2020 to 2022). Library construction relied on the immunoSEQ multiplex PCR assay. The clones in this table, taken by TCRdb from immuneACCESS, are in-frame only. Not every clone is retained; where verified, under half of the shortfall comes from an unresolved V gene, and the cause of the rest is unknown. This sample comprises over 200,000 clones, approximately 82% of them detected only once. The ten largest make up approximately 5.9% of the sample. Sequencing used peripheral blood. All receptors derive from a man at least 80 years old with acute or convalescent COVID-19.

The sample holds a few counts of this clone. This sequence joins TRBV10-2 and TRBJ2-3; 11 positions agree with TRBD1. Trimming took 3 bases from V and 4 from J; bases not matched to a gene: 6. The CDR3 consists of 16 residues. CDR1 WSHSY and CDR2 SAAADI come from the germline V gene. In DNA, the CDR3 is TGCGCCAGCAGTGAAGTGGGGACAGGGGGGGCAGATACGCAGTATTTT. Translated: CASSEVGTGGADTQYF.

This sequence joins TRBV6-5 and TRBJ1-3; D call uncertain. The CDR3 spans 15 residues. V shed 0 bases and J shed 2 bases, with 8 bases lying between them. Germline CDR1 and CDR2: MNHEY and SVGAGI. The CDR3 DNA reads TGTGCCAGCAGTTACTCTTCGGGGACTGGAAACACCATATATTTT. Protein sequence: CASSYSSGTGNTIYF.

The chain carries TRBV18 and TRBJ2-1, with 9 positions matching TRBD2. The J segment lost 4 bases and the V segment lost 2 bases, leaving 3 bases of the junction unmatched. Germline loops: CDR1 KGHSH, CDR2 LQKENI. This CDR3 is built from 15 residues. The CDR3 sequence is CASSPGLAMYNEQFF. The DNA of the CDR3 is TGTGCCAGCTCACCAGGACTAGCGATGTACAATGAGCAGTTCTTC.

The chain links TRBV5-6 to TRBJ2-6; tentatively, D is TRBD1 (7 bases). V dropped 3 bases and J dropped 0 bases, with 16 bases sitting between them. Germline V gene data show CDR1 as SGHDT and CDR2 as YYEEEE. This CDR3 has 18 residues. CDR3 sequence (DNA): TGTGCCAGCAGCTCACACCCAGGGGGGACCTCTGGGGCCAACGTCCTGACTTTC. Amino acids: CASSSHPGGTSGANVLTF.

This clone was detected once. This chain links TRBV7-2 with TRBJ2-3; 13 bases agree with TRBD2. V was clipped by 1 base and J by 4 bases; unmatched bases: 8. The germline gives CDR1 SGHTA, CDR2 FQGNSA. There are 18 residues in the CDR3. In DNA form, the CDR3 reads TGTGCCAGCAGCTTAGGATCGGGACTAGCGGGGCAATCAGATACGCAGTATTTT. Translated, it gives CASSLGSGLAGQSDTQYF.

This chain links TRBV24-1 with TRBJ1-6, with D tentatively TRBD1 (6 bases). Germline assignment: CDR1 KGHDR and CDR2 SFDVKD. Trimming took off 6 bases at V and 0 bases at J, with 14 bases between the two ends. The CDR3 covers 17 residues. This CDR3 reads CATSRWDTSSYNSPLHF. The CDR3 DNA reads as TGTGCCACCAGTCGTTGGGACACGAGCTCCTATAATTCACCCCTCCACTTT.

The V and J genes are TRBV19 and TRBJ1-1; 9 bases line up with TRBD1. V gave up 7 bases and J gave up 7 bases; unmatched junction bases: 10. Germline CDR1 LNHDA, CDR2 SQIVND (reference sequence). The CDR3 length is 14 residues. CDR3 sequence reads: CASTGRTGASEAFF. The CDR3 DNA sequence: TGTGCCAGTACCGGAAGGACAGGGGCGAGTGAAGCTTTCTTT.

The rearrangement joins TRBV29-1 to TRBJ2-5, with TRBD2 matching over 8 bases. After removal of 5 bases from V and 2 bases from J, the junction contained 1 base not matched to a gene. The CDR3 runs to 12 residues. Per the germline V gene, CDR1 is SQVTM and CDR2 is ANQGSEA. The CDR3 DNA reads TGCAGCGTTCGGGAGGGACAAGAGACCCAGTACTTC. It encodes CSVREGQETQYF. Full variable domain (rest looked up from reference TRBV29-1 and TRBJ2-5): SAVISQKPSRDICQRGTSLTIQCQVDSQVTMMFWYRQQPGQSLTLIATANQGSEATYESGFVIDKFPISRPNLTFSTLTVSNMSPEDSSIYLCSVREGQETQYFGPGTRLLVL.

This clone was recorded once. The chain uses TRBV6-6 and TRBJ2-7; 13 bases match TRBD2. CDR3 length: 14 amino acids. CDR1 and CDR2 from the germline V gene are MNHNY and SVGAGI (reference sequence). V was clipped by 7 bases and J by 4 bases; unmatched bases: 4. The CDR3 region is CASTGLAGVYEQYF. CDR3 bases: TGTGCCAGCACCGGACTAGCGGGAGTGTACGAGCAGTACTTC.

The chain has TRBV7-9 and TRBJ2-2; 7 bases map to TRBD1. The CDR3 sequence is 15 residues long. From germline, CDR1 is SEHNR and CDR2 FQNEAQ (reference sequence). V trimming: 5 bases; J trimming: 1 base; junction bases outside the gene matches: 4. The CDR3 nucleotides are TGTGCCAGCAGCACAGGGGTCGGGAACACCGGGGAGCTGTTTTTT. Amino acid sequence: CASSTGVGNTGELFF.

The chain carries TRBV7-2 and TRBJ1-4; D remains ambiguous. V was cut by 5 bases and J by 0 bases, with 10 bases left in between. There are 15 residues in the CDR3. Germline assignment: CDR1 SGHTA and CDR2 FQGNSA. The CDR3 here is CASSPYSATNEKLFF. CDR3 coding DNA: TGTGCCAGCAGCCCCTACAGTGCAACTAATGAAAAACTGTTTTTT.

J is TRBJ1-4 and V is TRBV2; D gene ambiguous. Per the germline V gene, CDR1 is SNHLY and CDR2 is FYNNEI. V lost 5 bases to trimming and J lost 2 bases, with 12 bases between them. The length of the CDR3 is 15 residues. The CDR3 nucleotides are TGTGCCAGCAGTACTCGTCCGGGTACTAATGAAAAACTGTTTTTT. It specifies CASSTRPGTNEKLFF.

The J gene is TRBJ2-1, the V gene TRBV10-3; a weak D match, TRBD1 (6 bases). With 3 bases removed from V and 4 bases from J, the gap between germline ends came to 10 bases. Germline V gene lookup returns CDR1 ENHRY and CDR2 SYGVKD. The CDR3 extends over 14 amino acids. The CDR3 here is CAISDPRGYNEQFF. CDR3 DNA sequence: TGTGCCATCAGTGACCCTAGGGGGTACAATGAGCAGTTCTTC.

The chain uses TRBV28 and TRBJ2-2; TRBD1 aligns across 9 bases. V shed 7 bases, J shed 3 bases, and the junction held 6 bases outside the gene matches. The CDR3 runs to 15 residues. CDR1 MDHEN and CDR2 SYDVKM come from the germline V gene. The CDR3 is CASKEQGAHTGELFF. CDR3 in DNA: TGTGCCAGCAAAGAACAGGGGGCGCACACCGGGGAGCTGTTTTTT.

CDR3 residues: CASGLGDNQPQHF. The CDR3 DNA is TGTGCCAGCGGCCTGGGAGACAATCAGCCCCAGCATTTT. The rearrangement uses TRBV9 and TRBJ1-5; D unclear. The V and J ends lost 7 bases and 3 bases respectively, with 11 bases between them. CDR1 is SGDLS, CDR2 YYNGEE, per germline. The CDR3 totals 13 residues.

The chain uses TRBV7-9 and TRBJ2-5; 10 bases match TRBD2. The junction had 4 bases not matched to a gene; V was cut back by 0 bases and J by 3 bases. The V gene's germline CDR1 is SEHNR and CDR2 FQNEAQ (reference sequence). This CDR3 has 16 amino acids. CDR3 amino acids: CASSLASGGPKETQYF. The CDR3 DNA follows: TGTGCCAGCAGCTTAGCTAGCGGGGGGCCCAAAGAGACCCAGTACTTC.

This clone was counted once. The chain combines TRBV3-1 (or the pseudogene TRBV3-2) with TRBJ2-7; the match to TRBD1 covers 9 bases. Germline CDR1 reads LGHDT; CDR2 reads YNNKEL (reference sequence). V gave up 3 bases and J gave up 5 bases; unmatched junction bases: 11. The CDR3 loop spans 16 amino acids. In DNA form, the CDR3 reads TGTGCCAGCAGCCAGGAAACGGGACAGGGATACCACGAGCAGTACTTC. Translated: CASSQETGQGYHEQYF.

The chain joins TRBV7-2 to TRBJ1-4; D gene ambiguous. Looked up from germline, CDR1 is SGHTA and CDR2 is FQGNSA. CDR3 length: 13 amino acids. Trimming pared 7 bases from V and 7 bases from J, leaving 13 bases between. CDR3 in amino acids: CASTPLEGEKLFF. CDR3 DNA sequence: TGTGCCAGCACCCCTCTGGAGGGTGAAAAACTGTTTTTT.